These 24 T cell receptor beta chains were sequenced from one sample in a study of T cells expressing NK-cell markers. TCRdb reprocessed the 5' RACE reads and reports one entry per CDR3 protein, with no DNA. The listing records around 380,000 distinct CDR3 sequences. Source material: blood T cells: a sorted CD56 or NKG2C T cell subset, CD4+ or CD8+ T cells, or bulk PBMC T cells (not recorded which). Receptors originate from a woman aged 50 to 60 in good health.

J is TRBJ2-3 and V is TRBV7-8. Germline V gene sequence: CDR1 SGHVS, CDR2 FQNEAQ. CDR3 length: 14 amino acids. CDR3 region: CASSPRIKRDTQYF.

V and J are TRBV7-9 and TRBJ1-1. The germline CDR1 and CDR2 sequences are SEHNR and FQNEAQ (reference sequence). This CDR3 is built from 14 residues. CDR3 sequence: CASSASGYNTEAFF. The full variable domain, rest sourced from reference TRBV7-9 and TRBJ1-1, is DTGVSQNPRHKITKRGQNVTFRCDPISEHNRLYWYRQTLGQGPEFLTYFQNEAQLEKSRLLSDRFSAERPKGSFSTLEIQRTEQGDSAMYLCASSASGYNTEAFFGQGTRLTVV.

The rearrangement uses TRBV5-1 and TRBJ1-2; checking the TCRdb D call of TRBD1 is not possible without DNA. The CDR3 totals 14 residues. Germline-derived CDR1 and CDR2 are SGHRS and YFSETQ. The CDR3 sequence: CASSFGRGSYGYTF.

The chain links TRBV11-3 to TRBJ2-1; without DNA, the TCRdb call of TRBD2 cannot be checked. Germline CDR1 and CDR2: SGHNT and YENEEA. This CDR3 is built from 14 residues. The CDR3 here is CASSFAGADPEQFF. The full variable domain, completed using reference TRBV11-3 and TRBJ2-1, is EAGVVQSPRYKIIEKKQPVAFWCNPISGHNTLYWYLQNLGQGPELLIRYENEEAVDDSQLPKDRFSAERLKGVDSTLKIQPAELGDSAVYLCASSFAGADPEQFFGPGTRLTVL.

The rearrangement links TRBV5-1 to TRBJ2-1; TCRdb indicates TRBD2, and absent DNA this call remains unverified. Germline-derived CDR1 and CDR2 are SGHRS and YFSETQ. CDR3 length: 16 amino acids. The CDR3 sequence: CASSLALASGRDEQFF.

The V and J genes are TRBV5-1 and TRBJ2-1; the D call of TRBD2 rests on TCRdb alone, since no DNA is present to check it. From germline, CDR1 is SGHRS and CDR2 YFSETQ. The CDR3 runs 15 residues. The CDR3 sequence is CASSLAGGPMYEQFF.

The V and J genes are TRBV7-9 and TRBJ1-2; no DNA is available, so the TRBD1 call from TCRdb remains unchecked. The length of the CDR3 is 14 residues. CDR1 is SEHNR and CDR2 is FQNEAQ in the germline V gene (reference sequence). The CDR3 protein is CASTAPYGTERDTF. The full variable domain, rest sourced from reference TRBV7-9 and TRBJ1-2, is DTGVSQNPRHKITKRGQNVTFRCDPISEHNRLYWYRQTLGQGPEFLTYFQNEAQLEKSRLLSDRFSAERPKGSFSTLEIQRTEQGDSAMYLCASTAPYGTERDTFGSGTRLTVV.

The CDR3: CASSEWLAGEYNEQFF. J is TRBJ2-1 and V is TRBV6-1; TCRdb returns TRBD2, unconfirmable since there is no DNA. The CDR3 sequence is 16 residues long. In germline, CDR1 is MNHNS, CDR2 SASEGT.

The chain carries TRBV5-5 and TRBJ2-1. Germline V gene sequence: CDR1 SGHKS, CDR2 YYEKEE (reference sequence). The CDR3 has 11 amino acids. The CDR3 protein is CASSLLGLQFF.

V is TRBV9 and J is TRBJ2-1; TCRdb returns TRBD1, unconfirmable since there is no DNA. CDR3 length: 14 amino acids. CDR1 is SGDLS and CDR2 is YYNGEE in the germline V gene. Here the CDR3 reads CASRKGVGDIEQFF.

This chain connects TRBV6-2 or TRBV6-3 to TRBJ2-2. CDR1 is MNHEY, CDR2 SVGEGT, per germline. The CDR3 covers 16 residues. CDR3 protein: CASSYSSAANTGELFF.

CDR3 sequence reads: CASSPPTGINEKLFF. V gene TRBV7-2 combines with J gene TRBJ1-4; TCRdb picks TRBD1, but there is no DNA to check that call. CDR1 and CDR2 from the germline V gene are SGHTA and FQGNSA. CDR3 length: 15 residues.

The V gene is TRBV2, the J gene TRBJ2-6; as DNA is missing, the TRBD2 call by TCRdb cannot be tested. The CDR3 runs 18 residues. Germline V lookup: CDR1 SNHLY, CDR2 FYNNEI. The CDR3 is CASRSGLAGGAGANVLTF.

V is TRBV23-1 and J is TRBJ1-6; TCRdb designates TRBD1, a call that cannot be tested without DNA. TRBV23-1 is classed as an ORF, of uncertain function. This CDR3 region has 16 residues. CDR3 protein: CASMSTGGSYNSPLHF.

This chain links TRBV12-3 or TRBV12-4 with TRBJ2-1. The CDR3 extends over 15 amino acids. CDR3 amino acids: CASSYQREPNNEQFF.

The chain carries TRBV27 and TRBJ2-1. The CDR3 consists of 13 residues. CDR1 MNHEY and CDR2 SMNVEV come from the germline V gene (reference sequence). The CDR3 loop reads CASSTGPYNEQFF.

This chain links TRBV20-1 with TRBJ1-5; TCRdb picks TRBD1, but there is no DNA to check that call. CDR1 is DFQATT and CDR2 is SNEGSKA in the germline V gene (reference sequence). The CDR3 spans 13 residues. The CDR3 loop reads CSGVEGGNQPQHF.

The chain carries TRBV9 and TRBJ1-1; TCRdb designates TRBD1, a call that cannot be tested without DNA. CDR1 and CDR2 from the germline V gene are SGDLS and YYNGEE. CDR3 length: 14 residues. The CDR3 here is CASSVYPVNTEAFF.

V usage is TRBV12-3 or TRBV12-4 and J usage is TRBJ2-1. The CDR3 extends over 14 amino acids. The CDR3 is CASSQRTTYNEQFF.

V gene TRBV12-5 combines with J gene TRBJ2-2; TCRdb reports TRBD2, a call that lacks DNA to check it against. Germline V gene lookup returns CDR1 LGHNT and CDR2 FRNRAP. This CDR3 has 18 amino acids. The CDR3 is CASGLEASGRKKTGELFF.

This chain links TRBV6-2 or TRBV6-3 with TRBJ2-7; the D call from TCRdb, TRBD1, cannot be confirmed without DNA. CDR3 length: 18 amino acids. Per germline, CDR1 MNHEY and CDR2 SVGEGT. This chain's CDR3 is CASSYPPSSIRENDEQYF.

This chain connects TRBV5-1 to TRBJ1-2; no DNA is available, so the TRBD1 call from TCRdb remains unchecked. CDR3 length: 15 residues. CDR1 and CDR2 (germline): SGHRS, YFSETQ. CDR3 in amino acids: CASSLGQGTNYGYTF.

V and J are TRBV4-2 and TRBJ2-3. The germline gives CDR1 LGHNA, CDR2 YNFKEQ. This CDR3 is 16 amino acids long. The CDR3 loop reads CASSQDNVGRTDTQYF.

V is TRBV9 and J is TRBJ2-1; TCRdb names TRBD1, which stays unverified in the absence of DNA. Germline CDR1 is SGDLS and CDR2 is YYNGEE. The CDR3 contains 17 residues. The CDR3 region is CASSVAGRAPSYNEQFF.